This T cell receptor (beta chain) was observed in a study of read filtering for tumor transcriptome and immune sequencing. Study summary: Revised staging placed eight or nine patients in R-ISS I, roughly 17 in II, more than 5 in III.

The library was built from around 400 ng RNA with molecular barcoded adaptors for alpha/delta and beta/gamma chains. One entry per CDR3 protein, called by TCRdb with MiXCR from the reads. The repertoire includes about 48,000 distinct CDR3 sequences, roughly 19% of them detected once, and approximately 15% sits in the top ten. The sample holds many counts of this clonotype. V shed 8 bases and J shed 1 base, with 11 bases lying between them. The CDR3 consists of 13 residues. This sequence was found in a donor at least 40 years old with multiple myeloma. The rearrangement links TRBV12-3 or TRBV12-4 to TRBJ1-2; D might be TRBD1 (5 bases). Sequenced material: a population of CD138-negative cells sorted from bone marrow. The CDR3 region is CASGPQVNYGYTF. The CDR3 bases are TGTGCCAGCGGCCCACAGGTTAACTATGGCTACACCTTC.